The text below deals with one TCR beta chain. Germline V gene lookup returns CDR1 SEHNR and CDR2 FQNEAQ (reference sequence). V lost 5 bases and J lost 6; bases outside the gene matches: 3. The CDR3 length is 13 residues. The sample originates from a study of blood T cell repertoires in COVID-19. Study information: Acute and convalescent COVID-19 samples came from the United States, Italy and Spain.

Some clones are missing from TCRdb's copy, which holds only in-frame ones; the method was immunoSEQ multiplex PCR. This sample yields 97,000 or so clones, of which over 70% are seen a single time; about 4.3% belongs to the top ten. J is TRBJ1-2 and V is TRBV7-9, with 10 bases identical to TRBD1. The sequencing sample was made of peripheral blood. The sequence was obtained from a man aged 60 to 75 with acute or convalescent COVID-19. The DNA for the CDR3 is TGTGCCAGCAGCCCGGGACAGGGGAATGGCTACACCTTC. Translating gives CASSPGQGNGYTF.